These 2 T cell receptor beta chains originate from one sample sequenced in a study of blood T cell repertoires in COVID-19. Profiling relied on immunoSEQ multiplex PCR, and the TCRdb table lists in-frame clones only, not all of them. The sample has 200,000 to 250,000 clones, 88% seen once. Source material: peripheral blood. Source of these receptors: a man in his 70s with acute or convalescent COVID-19.

The chain carries TRBV14 and TRBJ2-1; possible D gene TRBD1, 6 bases. V was trimmed by 6 bases and J by 0 bases, leaving 15 bases between them. Germline lookup yields CDR1 SGHDN and CDR2 FVKESK. This CDR3 has 16 amino acids. This CDR3 reads CASSPQGSFSYNEQFF. As DNA, the CDR3 is TGTGCCAGCAGTCCTCAGGGGTCCTTCTCCTACAATGAGCAGTTCTTC. Looking up the rest from reference TRBV14 and TRBJ2-1 gives the full variable domain: EAGVTQFPSHSVIEKGQTVTLRCDPISGHDNLYWYRRVMGKEIKFLLHFVKESKQDESGMPNNRFLAERTGGTYSTLKVQPAELEDSGVYFCASSPQGSFSYNEQFFGPGTRLTVL.

A few counts support this clone. Other nucleotide sequences from this sample produce the same CDR3. This chain links TRBV12-3 or TRBV12-4 with TRBJ1-1, with D maybe TRBD1 (5 bases). V was pared by 3 bases and J by 1 base, with 6 bases between. There are 13 residues in the CDR3. The CDR3 reads CASSLGGNTEAFF. The DNA of the CDR3 is TGTGCCAGCAGTTTGGGGGGGAACACTGAAGCTTTCTTT.